The 11 T cell receptor beta chains in this list originate from one sample, sequenced in a study of monozygotic twins with inflammatory bowel disease. TCRdb re-called the 5' RACE reads and shows each CDR3 protein once, DNA omitted. The data show a few hundred thousand distinct CDR3 sequences, and the top ten clones hold less than 2%. Input material: blood. The origin of the receptors is a human donor with ulcerative colitis or Crohn's disease, or a healthy co-twin of an affected twin (not recorded which).

The J gene is TRBJ2-2, the V gene TRBV5-1; TCRdb picks TRBD2, but there is no DNA to check that call. The CDR3 runs to 20 residues. The germline CDR1 and CDR2 sequences are SGHRS and YFSETQ. The CDR3 spells CASSLRTSGELLSGTGELFF.

V usage is TRBV5-1 and J usage is TRBJ1-1. CDR1 is SGHRS, CDR2 YFSETQ, per germline. CDR3 size: 15 residues. The CDR3 region is CASSQPNRVLAEAFF.

The chain links TRBV20-1 to TRBJ2-3. Germline V gene data show CDR1 as DFQATT and CDR2 as SNEGSKA (reference sequence). There are 13 residues in the CDR3. This CDR3 is CSAREFSTDTQYF.

The chain combines TRBV20-1 with TRBJ2-3. Germline CDR1 is DFQATT and CDR2 is SNEGSKA (reference sequence). CDR3 length equals 12 residues. CDR3 protein: CSAVRGSDTQYF.

V usage is TRBV7-6 and J usage is TRBJ2-1; TCRdb outputs TRBD2, but without DNA this stays unchecked. CDR1 SGHVS and CDR2 FNYEAQ come from the germline V gene. The CDR3 runs to 12 residues. This CDR3 reads CASSGLWNEQFF.

J is TRBJ2-1 and V is TRBV20-1; TCRdb picks TRBD1, but there is no DNA to check that call. The CDR3 covers 12 residues. Germline CDR1 reads DFQATT; CDR2 reads SNEGSKA (reference sequence). The CDR3 reads CSADRVGNEQFF.

The gene calls are TRBV5-1 and TRBJ1-1; the D gene TCRdb calls, TRBD1, cannot be checked with no DNA. Germline V gene lookup returns CDR1 SGHRS and CDR2 YFSETQ. The CDR3 covers 14 residues. This CDR3 is CASSGPGVDTEAFF. The full variable domain, in which reference TRBV5-1 and TRBJ1-1 provide the parts outside the CDR3, is KAGVTQTPRYLIKTRGQQVTLSCSPISGHRSVSWYQQTPGQGLQFLFEYFSETQRNKGNFPGRFSGRQFSNSRSEMNVSTLELGDSALYLCASSGPGVDTEAFFGQGTRLTVV.

The V gene is TRBV20-1, the J gene TRBJ2-1; TCRdb lists TRBD1, though no DNA is available to test this call. Germline CDR1 is DFQATT and CDR2 is SNEGSKA (reference sequence). This CDR3 spans 13 amino acids. The CDR3 protein is CSARAEWGYEQFF.

The chain is built from TRBV6-5 and TRBJ2-7. Germline V gene lookup returns CDR1 MNHEY and CDR2 SVGAGI. CDR3 length equals 14 residues. CDR3 residues: CASSYRGSSYEQYF.

The gene calls are TRBV5-5 and TRBJ1-1; TCRdb designates TRBD1, a call that cannot be tested without DNA. The CDR3 has 13 residues. CDR1 SGHKS and CDR2 YYEKEE come from the germline V gene (reference sequence). The CDR3 spells CASRGDLNTEAFF.

This sequence joins TRBV27 and TRBJ2-2; no DNA is available, so the TRBD1 call from TCRdb remains unchecked. The CDR3 length is 13 residues. The V gene's germline CDR1 is MNHEY and CDR2 SMNVEV (reference sequence). The CDR3 loop reads CASSLTGLGELFF.